Below, 10 T cell receptor beta chains from the same sample are listed, as sequenced in a study of cytomegalovirus exposure and HLA in healthy donors. Researchers ran the PCR with 60 Vbeta and 13 Jbeta primers. Clones were sequenced by immunoSEQ multiplex PCR, and TCRdb holds only the in-frame ones, with some missing. The sample consists of approximately 200,000 clones, 75% to 85% of them appearing once. Sequencing was performed on PBMCs. The receptors originated from a girl aged 5-17 years in good health and CMV-seropositive.

This rearrangement joins TRBV30 to TRBJ1-1, with 7 bases fitting TRBD1. V shed 4 bases and J 3 bases; nucleotides not matched to a gene: 11. The CDR3 is 15 residues long. Germline loops: CDR1 GTSNPN, CDR2 SVGIG (reference sequence). The CDR3 spells CAWNKGAMGDTEAFF. CDR3 in DNA: TGTGCCTGGAACAAGGGGGCGATGGGGGACACTGAAGCTTTCTTT.

The CDR3 loop reads CASSPVSGVNTGELFF. CDR3 bases: TGTGCCAGCAGCCCCGTATCGGGGGTTAACACCGGGGAGCTGTTTTTT. The genes are TRBV11-3 and TRBJ2-2, with D tentatively TRBD2 (6 bases). Deletions cut 5 bases from V and 2 bases from J, with 15 bases between. Per the germline V gene, CDR1 is SGHNT and CDR2 is YENEEA. The CDR3 spans 16 residues.

The chain couples TRBV6-1 to TRBJ1-2; D ambiguous. The CDR3 is 16 residues long. CDR1 and CDR2 from the germline V gene are MNHNS and SASEGT. Trimming cost V 2 bases and J 3 bases, with 16 bases left between them. In DNA form, the CDR3 reads TGTGCCAGCAGTGAACCCGGTAGCGGGGAGGACTATGGCTACACCTTC. It encodes CASSEPGSGEDYGYTF.

The V call is TRBV14, the J call TRBJ1-2; no firm D call. Per the germline V gene, CDR1 is SGHDN and CDR2 is FVKESK. CDR3 length: 13 amino acids. V gave up 1 base and J gave up 0 bases, with 3 bases separating them. The CDR3 is CASSQAANYGYTF. The CDR3 nucleotides are TGTGCCAGCAGCCAAGCAGCTAACTATGGCTACACCTTC.

The J gene is TRBJ1-5, the V gene TRBV27, with 10 bases fitting TRBD1. Germline lookup yields CDR1 MNHEY and CDR2 SMNVEV (reference sequence). This CDR3 region has 13 residues. V gave up 8 bases and J gave up 6 bases; unmatched junction bases: 4. CDR3 loop: CASGTGAAQPQHF. CDR3 nucleotide sequence: TGTGCCAGCGGGACAGGGGCGGCTCAGCCCCAGCATTTT.

This clone appeared once. The chain employs TRBV27 and TRBJ1-3, with D possibly being TRBD1 (5 bases). Germline V lookup: CDR1 MNHEY, CDR2 SMNVEV (reference sequence). The CDR3 covers 14 residues. V dropped 5 bases and J dropped 9 bases, with 17 bases sitting between them. The CDR3 bases are TGTGCCAGCAGTCCGGGGGATTTGGTAGGCACCATATATTTT. It specifies CASSPGDLVGTIYF.

The J gene is TRBJ2-3, the V gene TRBV11-2; 8 bases line up with TRBD2. This CDR3 is built from 16 residues. The ends lost 3 bases at V and 1 base at J; junction bases unmatched: 6. Per germline, CDR1 SGHAT and CDR2 FQNNGV. As DNA, the CDR3 is TGTGCCAGCAGCTTGGCGGGGCGGGGGGGCACAGATACGCAGTATTTT. Protein product: CASSLAGRGGTDTQYF. The variable domain in full, with the rest retrieved from reference TRBV11-2 and TRBJ2-3, is EAGVAQSPRYKIIEKRQSVAFWCNPISGHATLYWYQQILGQGPKLLIQFQNNGVVDDSQLPKDRFSAERLKGVDSTLKIQPAKLEDSAVYLCASSLAGRGGTDTQYFGPGTRLTVL.

This clone occurred once. This chain uses TRBV7-9 with TRBJ2-5; D gene ambiguous. Germline V CDR1 and CDR2: SEHNR, FQNEAQ (reference sequence). V was trimmed by 3 bases and J by 2 bases, leaving 7 bases between them. The CDR3 is made up of 13 amino acids. The CDR3 DNA is TGTGCCAGCAGCTTTGGCTCTCAAGAGACCCAGTACTTC. As protein: CASSFGSQETQYF.

This chain connects TRBV29-1 to TRBJ2-3; D is undetermined. The V gene lost 6 bases and the J gene lost 1 base, with 5 bases spanning the gap. This CDR3 comprises 11 residues. CDR1 is SQVTM and CDR2 is ANQGSEA in the germline V gene. CDR3 DNA: TGCAGCGTGAGAGGCACAGATACGCAGTATTTT. It is translated as CSVRGTDTQYF.

For this clone: Other DNA sequences in this specimen translate into the identical CDR3. This chain connects TRBV6-5 to TRBJ1-4; no definite D call. This CDR3 spans 12 amino acids. Germline V CDR1 and CDR2: MNHEY, SVGAGI. Trimming cost V 3 bases and J 7 bases, with 6 bases left between them. The CDR3 region has the DNA TGTGCCAGCAGTTATTCAGGTGAAAAACTGTTTTTT. It yields the protein CASSYSGEKLFF.